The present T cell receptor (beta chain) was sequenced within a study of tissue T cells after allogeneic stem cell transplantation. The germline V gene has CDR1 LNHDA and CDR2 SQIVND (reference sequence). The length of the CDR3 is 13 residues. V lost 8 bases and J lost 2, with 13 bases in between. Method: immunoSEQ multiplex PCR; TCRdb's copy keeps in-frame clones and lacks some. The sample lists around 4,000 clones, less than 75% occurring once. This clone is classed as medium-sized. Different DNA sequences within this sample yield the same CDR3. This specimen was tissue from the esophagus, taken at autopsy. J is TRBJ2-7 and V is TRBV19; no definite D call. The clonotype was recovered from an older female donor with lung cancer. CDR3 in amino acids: CASGPGTTYEQYF. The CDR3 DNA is TGTGCCAGTGGCCCCGGCACAACCTACGAGCAGTACTTC.